These 26 T cell receptor beta chains share one sample of origin, sequenced in a study of response to subunit inactivated influenza vaccine. TCRdb analysed the RT-PCR reads with MiXCR anew, one entry per CDR3 protein. This sample has hundreds of thousands of distinct CDR3 sequences; 7.5% to 8.5% occur once, and the top ten carry roughly 13%. The input for sequencing was PBMCs from blood, taken around 2 years after vaccination. The receptors come from a man between 50 and 69 years old who received an inactivated influenza vaccine.

The table lists this clonotype with many counts. CDR3 residues: CASSQGQTNSPLHF. In DNA form, the CDR3 reads TGCGCCAGCAGCCAAGGACAGACTAATTCACCCCTCCACTTT. The chain recombines TRBV4-3 with TRBJ1-6; tentative D call: TRBD1 (5 bases). Germline V gene lookup returns CDR1 LGHNA and CDR2 YSLEER. V dropped 1 base and J dropped 6 bases, with 7 bases sitting between them. The CDR3 runs 14 residues.

This clonotype was detected many times. The genes are TRBV20-1 and TRBJ2-3, with TRBD2 matching 16 bases. With V trimmed by 1 base and J by 2 bases, 6 bases remained unmatched. Germline CDR1 reads DFQATT; CDR2 reads SNEGSKA (reference sequence). This CDR3 has 18 amino acids. CDR3 sequence: CSARAGLAGGRDTDTQYF. In DNA form, the CDR3 reads TGCAGTGCTAGAGCGGGACTAGCGGGGGGGCGGGACACAGATACGCAGTATTTT.

V usage is TRBV4-1 and J usage is TRBJ2-1, with D unclear. Germline CDR1 and CDR2: MGHRA and YSYEKL. Trimming left V 1 base short and J 9 bases short, with 7 bases between. The CDR3 runs to 12 residues. This CDR3 reads CASSQAKGEQFF. DNA for the CDR3: TGCGCCAGCAGCCAAGCGAAGGGTGAGCAGTTCTTC.

The chain joins TRBV12-3 or TRBV12-4 to TRBJ1-4; the D gene is possibly TRBD1 (6 bases). The CDR3 is 14 residues long. Trimming took 3 bases from V and 8 from J, leaving 13 bases between them. The DNA for the CDR3 is TGTGCCAGCAGTTTGTGGCAGGGGAGGGAAAAACTGTTTTTT. As protein: CASSLWQGREKLFF.

This clonotype has just a few counts. This chain uses TRBV27 with TRBJ1-5; 8 nucleotides agree with TRBD1. The CDR3 extends over 15 amino acids. V lost 6 bases to trimming and J lost 4 bases; unmatched junction nucleotides: 8. The germline V gene encodes CDR1 MNHEY and CDR2 SMNVEV (reference sequence). This chain's CDR3 is CASRPDRAVNQPQHF. The CDR3 region has the DNA TGTGCCAGCAGACCGGACAGGGCCGTAAATCAGCCCCAGCATTTT.

This clonotype was seen many times. The CDR3 protein is CASSLAPWDGEQYF. The CDR3 bases are TGTGCCAGCAGCTTAGCTCCATGGGATGGGGAGCAGTACTTC. The V call is TRBV11-1, the J call TRBJ2-7; unclear D gene. The CDR3 contains 14 residues. Looked up from germline, CDR1 is SGHAT and CDR2 is FQDESV (reference sequence). The V gene lost 0 bases and the J gene lost 7 bases, with 13 bases spanning the gap. The variable domain in full, with the rest retrieved from reference TRBV11-1 and TRBJ2-7, is EAEVAQSPRYKITEKSQAVAFWCDPISGHATLYWYRQILGQGPELLVQFQDESVVDDSQLPKDRFSAERLKGVDSTLKIQPAELGDSAMYLCASSLAPWDGEQYFGPGTRLTVT.

The CDR3 bases are TGTGCCAGCAGCATGACTAGCGTTGACGAGCAGTACTTC. This encodes CASSMTSVDEQYF. The chain uses TRBV7-3 and TRBJ2-7; TRBD2 agrees at 8 bases. V trimming: 5 bases; J trimming: 5 bases; junction bases outside the gene matches: 5. The CDR3 runs 13 residues. From germline, CDR1 is SGHTA and CDR2 FQGTGA.

The gene calls are TRBV9 and TRBJ1-6, with D hard to call. Germline V gene lookup returns CDR1 SGDLS and CDR2 YYNGEE. The CDR3 has 12 residues. V gave up 4 bases and J gave up 11 bases, with 10 bases separating them. CDR3 residues: CASSSGNTPLHF. The CDR3 DNA reads TGTGCCAGCAGCAGTGGAAATACACCCCTCCACTTT.

The gene calls are TRBV20-1 and TRBJ1-3; D is perhaps TRBD1 (5 bases). V was clipped by 0 bases and J by 9 bases, with 12 bases between them. The CDR3 consists of 13 residues. Germline V gene sequence: CDR1 DFQATT, CDR2 SNEGSKA (reference sequence). The CDR3 nucleotides read TGCAGTGCTAGAGATTCCGGGACTGGCACCATATATTTT. Its protein product is CSARDSGTGTIYF.

At least ten counts were recorded for this clonotype. V and J are TRBV28 and TRBJ2-5; 9 bases align to TRBD2. Trimming cost V 4 bases and J 3 bases; bases outside gene matches: 6. This CDR3 has 15 residues. Germline-derived CDR1 and CDR2 are MDHEN and SYDVKM. In DNA, the CDR3 is TGTGCCAGCAGTTCCCCGGCTAGCGGGAAAGAGACCCAGTACTTC. Its translation is CASSSPASGKETQYF.

This clonotype was counted a few times. The rearrangement uses TRBV12-3 or TRBV12-4 and TRBJ2-2; 7 nucleotides match TRBD1. Trimming took 6 bases from V and 3 from J; bases not matched to a gene: 4. This CDR3 is built from 14 residues. CDR3 DNA: TGTGCCAGCAGCGGACAGGCCTACACCGGGGAGCTGTTTTTT. Its protein product is CASSGQAYTGELFF.

This clonotype turned up a few times. The rearrangement links TRBV24-1 to TRBJ2-3; D may correspond to TRBD1 or TRBD2 (5 bases each). Trimming stripped 4 bases from V and 6 bases from J, with 10 bases between. The CDR3 runs 13 residues. Germline V gene lookup returns CDR1 KGHDR and CDR2 SFDVKD. CDR3 region: CATSEGTADTQYF. The CDR3 bases are TGTGCCACCAGTGAAGGGACCGCCGATACGCAGTATTTT.

This clonotype was recorded a few times. The chain links TRBV28 to TRBJ2-7, with 9 bases identical to TRBD2. Germline V gives CDR1 MDHEN, CDR2 SYDVKM. J was trimmed by 2 bases and V by 3 bases; bases with no gene match: 20. CDR3 length: 20 amino acids. Here the CDR3 DNA reads TGTGCCAGCAGTTTCCCCGGGCTAGCGGGGTTCGTATTGGGGGCCTACGAGCAGTACTTC. Its protein product is CASSFPGLAGFVLGAYEQYF. Full variable domain (missing parts from reference TRBV28 and TRBJ2-7): DVKVTQSSRYLVKRTGEKVFLECVQDMDHENMFWYRQDPGLGLRLIYFSYDVKMKEKGDIPEGYSVSREKKERFSLILESASTNQTSMYLCASSFPGLAGFVLGAYEQYFGPGTRLTVT.

The chain combines TRBV6-1 with TRBJ2-5, with D perhaps TRBD2 (6 bases). CDR3 size: 14 residues. V lost 6 bases and J lost 5, with 16 bases in between. The V gene's germline CDR1 is MNHNS and CDR2 SASEGT. Written as DNA, the CDR3 is TGTGCCAGCAGAGGCCCGGGGGAGTGGGAGACCCAGTACTTC. This codes for CASRGPGEWETQYF.

This clonotype was seen only a few times. The V gene is TRBV6-2 or TRBV6-3, the J gene TRBJ2-2, with 10 bases fitting TRBD1. The CDR3 has 15 residues. CDR1 and CDR2 (germline): MNHEY, SVGEGT. J gave up 5 bases and V 6 bases, and 6 bases lay outside the gene matches. CDR3 nucleotides: TGTGCCAGCAGACTGGGACAGGGGTGGACCGGGGAGCTGTTTTTT. Protein product: CASRLGQGWTGELFF.

This clonotype was picked up a small number of times. The chain employs TRBV10-3 and TRBJ2-1, with a tentative D call TRBD2 (5 bases). The CDR3 has 18 amino acids. V lost 0 bases and J lost 4, with 19 bases in between. Germline V gives CDR1 ENHRY, CDR2 SYGVKD. The CDR3 bases are TGTGCCATCAGTGAGTCTGAGGGTTACCTGGGAGTTTACAATGAGCAGTTCTTC. Translating gives CAISESEGYLGVYNEQFF.

This chain links TRBV6-5 with TRBJ2-3; 9 positions agree with TRBD1. Germline V gene lookup returns CDR1 MNHEY and CDR2 SVGAGI. The CDR3 covers 17 residues. With 0 bases clipped from V and 4 bases from J, the junction kept 8 bases outside the gene matches. Here the CDR3 DNA reads TGTGCCAGCAGTTACTCGAGAGCGGGACAGGGCTCAGATACGCAGTATTTT. Translating gives CASSYSRAGQGSDTQYF.

This clonotype was seen a few times. This chain joins TRBV12-3 or TRBV12-4 and TRBJ2-2; the D gene is possibly TRBD2 (6 bases). This CDR3 spans 14 amino acids. V was pared by 5 bases and J by 10 bases, with 17 bases between. CDR3 DNA sequence: TGTGCCAGCAGTCTCATCCCCGGGGAGGAGGAGCTGTTTTTT. Its translation is CASSLIPGEEELFF.

This clonotype was observed a few times. The chain links TRBV29-1 to TRBJ2-7; D is perhaps TRBD1 (7 bases). V lost 7 bases, J lost 6 bases, and 16 bases lay in between. Germline lookup yields CDR1 SQVTM and CDR2 ANQGSEA. CDR3 length: 12 amino acids. CDR3 DNA: TGCAGCGCCGACCAGGGGGGCTCCGAGCAGTACTTC. Its translation is CSADQGGSEQYF.

This clonotype was counted a few times. CDR3 loop: CASSIGRRTGGDEQYF. In DNA, the CDR3 is TGTGCCAGTAGTATAGGACGTCGGACGGGGGGAGACGAGCAGTACTTC. The chain has TRBV19 and TRBJ2-7; TRBD2 aligns across 7 bases. The CDR3 runs to 16 residues. Trimming at V came to 1 base and at J to 5 bases, leaving 11 bases not matched to a gene. Germline CDR1 and CDR2: LNHDA and SQIVND (reference sequence).

This clonotype was observed at least ten times. The rearrangement links TRBV12-3 or TRBV12-4 to TRBJ1-2, with D unclear. V lost 1 base, J lost 1 base, and 4 bases lay in between. The CDR3 spans 13 residues. In nucleotides, the CDR3 is TGTGCCAGCAGTTTAGAGGTTAACTATGGCTACACCTTC. As protein: CASSLEVNYGYTF.

This clonotype showed up many times. The V gene is TRBV4-3, the J gene TRBJ2-4; 8 positions match TRBD2. V trimming: 0 bases; J trimming: 0 bases; junction bases outside the gene matches: 7. Germline CDR1 and CDR2: LGHNA and YSLEER. This CDR3 comprises 18 residues. CDR3 amino acids: CASSQDLAGGLAKNIQYF. The CDR3 DNA sequence: TGCGCCAGCAGCCAAGATTTGGCGGGGGGCCTAGCCAAAAACATTCAGTACTTC.

This clonotype was detected only a few times. The CDR3 region is CSVEDLQGAGDTQYF. CDR3 sequence (DNA): TGCAGCGTTGAAGACCTACAGGGGGCGGGAGATACGCAGTATTTT. The rearrangement uses TRBV29-1 and TRBJ2-3; 9 nucleotides match TRBD1. The J segment lost 5 bases and the V segment lost 0 bases, leaving 6 bases of the junction unmatched. CDR1 and CDR2 from the germline V gene are SQVTM and ANQGSEA. CDR3 length equals 15 residues.

There are a few counts of this clonotype. The chain recombines TRBV27 with TRBJ2-1, with D maybe TRBD2 (6 bases). Trimming removed 6 bases at V and 3 bases at J, with 12 bases between. Germline V CDR1 and CDR2: MNHEY, SMNVEV (reference sequence). This CDR3 is 14 amino acids long. CDR3 residues: CASRIAGSYNEQFF. DNA of the CDR3: TGTGCCAGCAGAATTGCCGGGAGCTACAATGAGCAGTTCTTC.

This clonotype was detected only a few times. V gene TRBV12-3 or TRBV12-4 combines with J gene TRBJ2-7, with D maybe TRBD1 (6 bases). Trimming cost V 1 base and J 5 bases, with 15 bases left between them. The CDR3 covers 15 residues. The CDR3 nucleotides read TGTGCCAGCAGTTTAGAGGGGGTGATGGCTGACGAGCAGTACTTC. Its protein product is CASSLEGVMADEQYF.

This clonotype was detected ten times or more. The J gene is TRBJ2-1, the V gene TRBV15; D might be TRBD1 or TRBD2, each matching 7 bases. Germline V gene sequence: CDR1 LNHNV, CDR2 YYDKDF (reference sequence). This CDR3 spans 15 amino acids. V shed 4 bases and J shed 4 bases, with 14 bases lying between them. CDR3 sequence (DNA): TGTGCCACCAGCACAGGGGGGGCGTCTTACAATGAGCAGTTCTTC. It encodes CATSTGGASYNEQFF.